The 15 T cell receptor beta chains below were found in one sample sequenced in a study of T-cell memory formation after mild COVID-19. In TCRdb, the 5' RACE reads were re-called with MiXCR into one record per CDR3 protein. The table lists under 300,000 distinct CDR3 sequences, around 16% of them singletons, with over 20% in the top ten. Sequencing was done on a sample of PBMCs or a T cell subset sorted from them (not recorded which). Receptors originate from a young man who had mild COVID-19 (a few samples of this study predate the infection). Cell type and time point are not known.

Only a few counts were recorded for this clonotype. The V call is TRBV5-1, the J call TRBJ2-3; 7 bases line up with TRBD2. The CDR3 is made up of 15 amino acids. Germline V gives CDR1 SGHRS, CDR2 YFSETQ. The V gene end was trimmed by 4 bases and the J gene end by 4 bases; junction bases not matched to a gene: 9. This chain's CDR3 is CASSLPTAGADTQYF. CDR3 bases: TGCGCCAGCAGCCTACCCACCGCGGGGGCAGATACGCAGTATTTT.

CDR3 sequence: CASTTTAGGEKLFF. In DNA form, the CDR3 reads TGCGCCAGCACTACAACTGCGGGCGGGGAAAAACTGTTTTTT. The gene calls are TRBV5-1 and TRBJ1-4, with unresolved D. The germline gives CDR1 SGHRS, CDR2 YFSETQ. Trimming stripped 6 bases from V and 8 bases from J, with 17 bases between. The CDR3 extends over 14 amino acids. Looking up the rest from reference TRBV5-1 and TRBJ1-4 gives the full variable domain: KAGVTQTPRYLIKTRGQQVTLSCSPISGHRSVSWYQQTPGQGLQFLFEYFSETQRNKGNFPGRFSGRQFSNSRSEMNVSTLELGDSALYLCASTTTAGGEKLFFGSGTQLSVL.

There are a few counts of this clonotype. This chain connects TRBV5-1 to TRBJ1-1; D not resolved. Trimming stripped 0 bases from V and 8 bases from J, with 11 bases between. Germline CDR1 reads SGHRS; CDR2 reads YFSETQ. This CDR3 has 13 amino acids. CDR3 nucleotide sequence: TGCGCCAGCAGCTTGGGTGACGGGCTCGAAGCTTTCTTT. This translates into CASSLGDGLEAFF.

The rearrangement links TRBV29-1 to TRBJ1-2; tentative D call: TRBD1 (5 bases). Trimming removed 3 bases from V and 5 bases from J, with 13 bases in between. CDR3 size: 13 residues. CDR1 and CDR2 from the germline V gene are SQVTM and ANQGSEA. CDR3 bases: TGCAGCGTTGAGACAGACCACGCTTATGGCTACACCTTC. Protein product: CSVETDHAYGYTF.

A few counts support this clonotype. V gene TRBV20-1 combines with J gene TRBJ2-1; 10 bases line up with TRBD2. The CDR3 covers 14 residues. The germline V gene encodes CDR1 DFQATT and CDR2 SNEGSKA (reference sequence). V shed 7 bases, J shed 9 bases, and the junction held 12 bases outside the gene matches. The CDR3: CSVHTRLAGAEQFF. In DNA, the CDR3 is TGCAGTGTTCACACTAGGCTAGCGGGGGCTGAGCAGTTCTTC.

The chain combines TRBV20-1 with TRBJ2-4, with D possibly being TRBD1 (6 bases). V lost 3 bases and J lost 7, with 16 bases in between. The CDR3 runs 14 residues. The germline CDR1 and CDR2 sequences are DFQATT and SNEGSKA (reference sequence). CDR3 in DNA: TGCAGTGCTAGGTCCGGGACATGGGGGAACATTCAGTACTTC. This sequence encodes CSARSGTWGNIQYF.

This chain links TRBV7-6 with TRBJ2-3, with 9 positions matching TRBD2. CDR3 length: 16 residues. From germline, CDR1 is SGHVS and CDR2 FNYEAQ. The J segment lost 4 bases and the V segment lost 4 bases, leaving 9 bases of the junction unmatched. Here the CDR3 reads CASSSPLAGLADTQYF. The CDR3 coding sequence is TGTGCCAGCAGCTCGCCTCTAGCGGGGTTGGCAGATACGCAGTATTTT.

This chain connects TRBV10-3 to TRBJ1-1; the D is unclear. The CDR3 sequence is 12 residues long. Germline V lookup: CDR1 ENHRY, CDR2 SYGVKD. Trimming took off 5 bases at V and 1 base at J, with 5 bases between the two ends. The CDR3 coding sequence is TGTGCCATCAGTCAGCGGAACACTGAAGCTTTCTTT. This translates into CAISQRNTEAFF.

This clonotype was counted between two and nine times. V gene TRBV18 combines with J gene TRBJ2-3, with 13 bases matching TRBD2. Germline lookup yields CDR1 KGHSH and CDR2 LQKENI. Losses at the gene ends were 2 bases for V and 0 bases for J; bases not matched to a gene: 5. The CDR3 consists of 18 residues. The CDR3 coding sequence is TGTGCCAGCTCACCAAGGACTAGCGGGGGCCAAAGCACAGATACGCAGTATTTT. Protein product: CASSPRTSGGQSTDTQYF.

The J gene is TRBJ2-5, the V gene TRBV7-9; D possibly corresponds to TRBD2 (7 bases). This CDR3 has 14 residues. Germline V gives CDR1 SEHNR, CDR2 FQNEAQ (reference sequence). The V and J ends lost 6 bases and 5 bases respectively, with 16 bases between them. The CDR3 protein is CASRGGGSRETQYF. The CDR3 DNA sequence: TGTGCCAGCAGAGGGGGGGGTTCCCGGGAGACCCAGTACTTC.

The DNA of the CDR3 is TGCGCCAGCAGCCAAGCACGACAGGGGGCAGATGGCTACACCTTC. Its protein product is CASSQARQGADGYTF. The chain joins TRBV4-1 to TRBJ1-2; 10 nucleotides line up with TRBD1. V dropped 1 base and J dropped 6; count of bases not matched to a gene: 5. Germline assignment: CDR1 MGHRA and CDR2 YSYEKL. This CDR3 has 15 amino acids.

The chain employs TRBV6-2 or TRBV6-3 and TRBJ2-2; unclear D gene. The germline CDR1 and CDR2 sequences are MNHEY and SVGEGT. The V end was cut by 4 bases, the J end by 1 base, with 7 bases between. The CDR3 length is 14 residues. The CDR3 DNA is TGTGCCAGCAGTTCGAGGAAGAACACCGGGGAGCTGTTTTTT. Translated, it gives CASSSRKNTGELFF.

This clonotype has a handful of counts. The gene calls are TRBV11-2 and TRBJ2-1; maybe TRBD2 (6 bases). The CDR3 spans 15 residues. Between the trimmed V and J ends, which lost 1 base and 1 base, there was a span of 8 bases. The V gene's germline CDR1 is SGHAT and CDR2 FQNNGV. For the CDR3, the DNA is TGTGCCAGCAGCTTAGGACTAGGATCCTACAATGAGCAGTTCTTC. Translating gives CASSLGLGSYNEQFF.

This clonotype showed up just a few times. V gene TRBV19 combines with J gene TRBJ1-6; TRBD1 agrees at 7 bases. Trimming at V came to 7 bases and at J to 14 bases, leaving 20 bases not matched to a gene. Germline lookup yields CDR1 LNHDA and CDR2 SQIVND (reference sequence). The length of the CDR3 is 16 residues. For the CDR3, the DNA is TGTGCCAGTACCCGAAGGGGCCGGGACAGACGTAAGACCCTCCACTTT. This translates into CASTRRGRDRRKTLHF. Looking up the rest from reference TRBV19 and TRBJ1-6 gives the full variable domain: DGGITQSPKYLFRKEGQNVTLSCEQNLNHDAMYWYRQDPGQGLRLIYYSQIVNDFQKGDIAEGYSVSREKKESFPLTVTSAQKNPTAFYLCASTRRGRDRRKTLHFGNGTRLTVT.

In this sample, this clonotype turned up a few times. The chain links TRBV7-9 to TRBJ1-1, with D perhaps matching TRBD1 (5 bases). CDR3 length: 14 residues. The V end was cut by 2 bases, the J end by 5 bases, with 12 bases between. CDR1 is SEHNR and CDR2 is FQNEAQ in the germline V gene (reference sequence). CDR3 protein: CASSLRSGGTEAFF. DNA of the CDR3: TGTGCCAGCAGCTTAAGGTCTGGGGGGACTGAAGCTTTCTTT.